This TCR beta chain was identified during a study of CD8 T cells in ankylosing spondylitis. The CDR3 runs 18 residues. V lost 0 bases and J 0 bases, leaving 21 bases between the germline ends. The germline gives CDR1 DFQATT, CDR2 SNEGSKA (reference sequence). TCRdb called the 5' RACE reads again in MiXCR, with one record for every CDR3 protein. The top ten hold roughly 1.1% of the sample, which has some 340,000 distinct CDR3 sequences, about 15% seen once. Study conclusions and caveats: As reported, disease-linked clones showed significant enrichment in matched ankylosing spondylitis synovial fluid.

Points on this clonotype: Its specificity is unknown.

The rearrangement uses TRBV20-1 and TRBJ2-7; no reliable D call. The TCR sequence derives from a male donor with ankylosing spondylitis or in good health (not recorded which). The source material was blood, either unsorted or a sorted T cell fraction (not recorded which). CDR3 bases: TGCAGTGCTAGAGACTCGCGAGGTGTCGGTGGGAACTCCTACGAGCAGTACTTC. Protein product: CSARDSRGVGGNSYEQYF.